Listed here are 5 T cell receptor beta chains from one sample, sequenced in a study of cytomegalovirus exposure and HLA in healthy donors. Primers included in the PCR were 60 Vbeta and 13 Jbeta primers. Sequencing used immunoSEQ multiplex PCR; TCRdb keeps in-frame clones, though not all of them. Here the sample spans about 83,000 clones, around 79% being singletons. The sample was PBMCs. The receptors originated from a man younger than 30 in good health and CMV-seropositive.

CDR3 residues: CASSQDRGHGDTQYF. DNA of the CDR3: TGTGCCAGCAGCCAGGACAGGGGGCATGGAGATACGCAGTATTTT. The chain employs TRBV4-2 and TRBJ2-3; 11 nucleotides line up with TRBD1. Germline values: CDR1 LGHNA, CDR2 YNFKEQ. The CDR3 sequence is 15 residues long. V trimming: 3 bases; J trimming: 5 bases; junction bases outside the gene matches: 4.

This clone came up once. The V gene is TRBV18, the J gene TRBJ1-5; D ambiguous. The CDR3 runs to 13 residues. Germline CDR1 is KGHSH and CDR2 is LQKENI. The ends were cut back, 3 bases at V and 8 bases at J, with 11 bases in the middle. In nucleotides, the CDR3 is TGTGCCAGCTCACCCCTCGGTCCGGAGCCCCAGCATTTT. This codes for CASSPLGPEPQHF.

CDR3 region: CASSPRQGHTDTQYF. The DNA of the CDR3 is TGTGCCAGCAGCCCCCGACAGGGACACACAGATACGCAGTATTTT. This chain links TRBV9 with TRBJ2-3; 7 bases map to TRBD1. Losses at the gene ends were 4 bases for V and 2 bases for J; bases not matched to a gene: 7. CDR1 and CDR2 from the germline V gene are SGDLS and YYNGEE. This CDR3 comprises 15 residues. Full variable domain (missing parts from reference TRBV9 and TRBJ2-3): DSGVTQTPKHLITATGQRVTLRCSPRSGDLSVYWYQQSLDQGLQFLIQYYNGEERAKGNILERFSAQQFPDLHSELNLSSLELGDSALYFCASSPRQGHTDTQYFGPGTRLTVL.

This chain joins TRBV21-1 and TRBJ2-7; the listed D gene, TRBD2, was not tested against the DNA. TRBV21-1 is a recognized pseudogene. The CDR3 runs to 14 residues. Here the CDR3 DNA reads TGTGCCAGCAGCAAATCGGAGAAGCCCTACGAGCAGTACTTC. As protein: CASSKSEKPYEQYF.

The chain couples TRBV5-1 to TRBJ2-3; possibly TRBD2 for D (6 bases). The CDR3 is 16 residues long. Germline V gives CDR1 SGHRS, CDR2 YFSETQ. The V and J ends lost 5 bases and 6 bases respectively, with 22 bases between them. CDR3 amino acids: CASRSLSGRSLDTQYF. CDR3 in DNA: TGCGCCAGCAGGTCCCTCAGTGGGAGGTCCCTTGATACGCAGTATTTT.